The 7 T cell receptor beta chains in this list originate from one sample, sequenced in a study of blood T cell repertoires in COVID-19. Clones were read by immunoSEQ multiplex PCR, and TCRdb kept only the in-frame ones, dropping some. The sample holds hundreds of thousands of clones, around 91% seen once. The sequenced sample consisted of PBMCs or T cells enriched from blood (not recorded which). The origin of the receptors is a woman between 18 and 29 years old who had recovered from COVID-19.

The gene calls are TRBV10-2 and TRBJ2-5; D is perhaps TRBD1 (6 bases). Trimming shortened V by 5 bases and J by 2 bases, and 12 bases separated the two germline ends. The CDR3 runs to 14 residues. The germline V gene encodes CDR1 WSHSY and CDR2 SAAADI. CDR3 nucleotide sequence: TGCGCCAGCAGTTTCGCGAGGGGGCAAGAGACCCAGTACTTC. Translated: CASSFARGQETQYF.

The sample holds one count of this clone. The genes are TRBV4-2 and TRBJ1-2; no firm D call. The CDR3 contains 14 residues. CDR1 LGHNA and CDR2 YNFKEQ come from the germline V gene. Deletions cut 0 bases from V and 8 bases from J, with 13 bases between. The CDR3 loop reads CASSQDPRQEGYTF. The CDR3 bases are TGTGCCAGCAGCCAAGATCCCCGTCAGGAAGGCTACACCTTC.

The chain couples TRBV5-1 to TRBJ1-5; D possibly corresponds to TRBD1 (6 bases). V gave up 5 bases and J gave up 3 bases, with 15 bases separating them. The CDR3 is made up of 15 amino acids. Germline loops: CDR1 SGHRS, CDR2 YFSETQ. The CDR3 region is CASSSLDSYNQPQHF. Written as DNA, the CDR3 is TGCGCCAGCAGTTCCCTGGACAGCTACAATCAGCCCCAGCATTTT.

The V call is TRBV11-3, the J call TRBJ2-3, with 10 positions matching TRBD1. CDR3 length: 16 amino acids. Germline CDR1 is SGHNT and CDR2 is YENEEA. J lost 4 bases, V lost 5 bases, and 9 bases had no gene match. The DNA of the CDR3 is TGTGCCAGCAGCACAAGACAGGGGGCAGTGGCAGATACGCAGTATTTT. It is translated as CASSTRQGAVADTQYF.

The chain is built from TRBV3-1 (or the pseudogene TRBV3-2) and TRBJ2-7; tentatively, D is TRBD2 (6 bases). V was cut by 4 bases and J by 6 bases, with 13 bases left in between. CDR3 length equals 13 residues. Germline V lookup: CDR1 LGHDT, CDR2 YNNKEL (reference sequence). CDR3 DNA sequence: TGTGCCAGCAGCCGGGGGGATGGGGGCGAGCAGTACTTC. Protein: CASSRGDGGEQYF.

The CDR3 spells CASSPWTGVDQPQHF. The CDR3 region has the DNA TGTGCCAGCTCACCCTGGACAGGGGTGGATCAGCCCCAGCATTTT. The chain carries TRBV18 and TRBJ1-5; the match to TRBD1 covers 9 bases. The CDR3 contains 15 residues. The germline gives CDR1 KGHSH, CDR2 LQKENI. The J segment lost 5 bases and the V segment lost 3 bases, leaving 5 bases of the junction unmatched.

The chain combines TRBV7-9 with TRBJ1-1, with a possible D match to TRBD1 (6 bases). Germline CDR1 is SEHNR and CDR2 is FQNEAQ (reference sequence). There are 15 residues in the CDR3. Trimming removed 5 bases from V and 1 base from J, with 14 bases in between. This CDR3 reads CASSTIRGTNTEAFF. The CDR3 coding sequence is TGTGCCAGCAGCACAATCAGGGGCACGAACACTGAAGCTTTCTTT.